This entry features one T cell receptor (beta chain) sequence. No antigen is known for it. An end of the junction does not agree with germline; a read error may underlie this. The source of the sample is a study of OX40 agonist ivuxolimab in advanced cancers. TCRdb keeps only in-frame clones here, not all; method: immunoSEQ multiplex PCR. The table records 98,000 or so clones, 89% of them present only once. The CDR3 has 12 residues. In germline, CDR1 is LNHDA, CDR2 SQIVND (reference sequence). Study-level findings and limits: Some patients without response likewise showed low normalized clonal expansion. The antigen specificity of the peripheral T cells (those that were expanded) was not determined. Researchers report that CD8+ T cells had, on average, more expanded clones than CD4+.

This sample comprised CD4+ or CD8+ T cells sorted from blood, obtained in a trial of the OX40 agonist ivuxolimab. The sequence came from an adult with an advanced solid tumor such as melanoma, head and neck, liver or kidney cancer. The genes are TRBV19 and TRBJ2-7; TRBD2 matches at 10 bases. The CDR3 region is CASSMRTSGLLF. CDR3 nucleotide sequence: TGTGCCAGTAGTATGAGGACTAGCGGTCTCCTCTTC. The variable domain in full, with the rest retrieved from reference TRBV19 and TRBJ2-7, is DGGITQSPKYLFRKEGQNVTLSCEQNLNHDAMYWYRQDPGQGLRLIYYSQIVNDFQKGDIAEGYSVSREKKESFPLTVTSAQKNPTAFYLCASSMRTSGLLFGPGTRLTVT.